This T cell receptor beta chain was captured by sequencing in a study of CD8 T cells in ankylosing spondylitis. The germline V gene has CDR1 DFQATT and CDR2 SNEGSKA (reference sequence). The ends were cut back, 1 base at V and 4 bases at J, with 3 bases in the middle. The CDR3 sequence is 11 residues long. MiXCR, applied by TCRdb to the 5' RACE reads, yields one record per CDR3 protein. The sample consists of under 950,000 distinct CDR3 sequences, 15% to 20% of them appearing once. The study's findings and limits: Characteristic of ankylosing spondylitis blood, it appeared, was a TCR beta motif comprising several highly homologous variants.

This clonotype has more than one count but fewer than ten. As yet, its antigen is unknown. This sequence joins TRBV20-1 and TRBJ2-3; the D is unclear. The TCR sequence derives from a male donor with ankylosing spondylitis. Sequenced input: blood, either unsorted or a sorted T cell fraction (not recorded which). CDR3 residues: CSARVADTQYF. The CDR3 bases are TGCAGTGCTAGAGTAGCAGATACGCAGTATTTT.